This T cell receptor beta chain was recovered during a study of blood T cell repertoires in COVID-19. Across the study: Acute-phase and convalescent COVID-19 samples originated in the United States, Italy and Spain. PBMCs, B-cell-depleted T cells, or T cells provided the cDNA or gDNA that made up the material.

In the source study's methods: From reference gene primer amplification, estimates of nucleated cell counts were derived. Measured with immunoSEQ multiplex PCR; TCRdb has only the in-frame clones, and not every one. V, J and clone size derive from that table, while D and trimming were established from the DNA sequence. The sample holds 56,000 or so clones, around 89% seen once. Per germline, CDR1 SGHNT and CDR2 YYREEE (reference sequence). Trimming left V 2 bases short and J 6 bases short, with 11 bases between. The CDR3 is made up of 14 amino acids. The table lists this clone with a count of one. Sequenced material: peripheral blood. The sequence was obtained from a human donor in a cohort sampled during active COVID-19. V usage is TRBV5-4 and J usage is TRBJ2-2, with D possibly matching TRBD1 (6 bases). The CDR3 bases are TGTGCCAGCAGCTTCCCCACAGGGTCCGGGGAGCTGTTTTTT. Residues: CASSFPTGSGELFF.